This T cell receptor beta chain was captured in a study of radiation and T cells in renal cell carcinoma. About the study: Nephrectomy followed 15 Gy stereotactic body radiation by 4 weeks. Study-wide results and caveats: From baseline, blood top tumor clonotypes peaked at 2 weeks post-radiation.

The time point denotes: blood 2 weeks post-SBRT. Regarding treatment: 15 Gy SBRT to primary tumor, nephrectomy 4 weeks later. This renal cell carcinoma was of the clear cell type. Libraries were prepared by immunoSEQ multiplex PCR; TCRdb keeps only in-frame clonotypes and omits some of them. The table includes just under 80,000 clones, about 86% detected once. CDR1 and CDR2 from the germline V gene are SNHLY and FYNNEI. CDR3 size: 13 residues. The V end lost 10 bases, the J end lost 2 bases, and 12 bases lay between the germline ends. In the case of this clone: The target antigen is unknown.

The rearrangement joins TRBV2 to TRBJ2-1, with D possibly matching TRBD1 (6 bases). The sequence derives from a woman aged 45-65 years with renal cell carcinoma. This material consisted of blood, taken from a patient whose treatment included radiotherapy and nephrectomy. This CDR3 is CAKDRLAYNEQFF. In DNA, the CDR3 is TGTGCCAAAGACAGGCTGGCCTACAATGAGCAGTTCTTC.